Listed below are T cell receptor beta chains from one sample, sequenced in a study of T cells in Graves' hyperthyroidism and ophthalmopathy. TCRdb reanalysed the multiplex PCR reads using MiXCR and keeps one entry per CDR3 protein. The sample lists fewer than 650,000 distinct CDR3 sequences, approximately 13% seen once, with 5.8% in the top ten. The sequencing sample was made of blood. The receptor set was obtained from a woman aged 30 to 39 with Graves' hyperthyroidism that later progressed to Graves' ophthalmopathy. Each CDR3 is given with its conserved first and last residue. D genes are given only for firm matches.

v_call: TRBV5-1
d_call: TRBD1
cdr3_aa: CASSFPGQGSYNEQFF

v_call: TRBV19
d_call: TRBD2
cdr3_aa: CASSIGLVAGVGNEQFF

v_call: TRBV20-1
d_call: TRBD2
cdr3_aa: CSARDQLAGGSEGELFF

v_call: TRBV11-2
d_call: -
cdr3_aa: CASSPPPETQYF

v_call: TRBV7-9
d_call: TRBD1
cdr3_aa: CASSQSRDRVYEQYF

v_call: TRBV5-5
d_call: -
cdr3_aa: CASSLDTDYNEQFF

v_call: TRBV30
d_call: -
cdr3_aa: CAWTSRYYANTGELFF

v_call: TRBV19
d_call: TRBD1
cdr3_aa: CASSAQGGANTEAFF

v_call: TRBV19
d_call: TRBD1
cdr3_aa: CASSPGQVSTNEKLFF

v_call: TRBV28
d_call: TRBD1
cdr3_aa: CASSPAPGQGGDEQFF

v_call: TRBV12-5
d_call: -
cdr3_aa: CASGYDVTDVYEQYF

v_call: TRBV19
d_call: -
cdr3_aa: CASSTDQGINQPQHF

v_call: TRBV20-1
d_call: -
cdr3_aa: CSAYLGLRPYEQYF

v_call: TRBV19
d_call: -
cdr3_aa: CASSGLVDTGELFF

v_call: TRBV12-5
d_call: -
cdr3_aa: CASGLGLGSYEQYF

v_call: TRBV10-3
d_call: -
cdr3_aa: CAISEVGQSNYGYTF

v_call: TRBV30
d_call: -
cdr3_aa: CAWSFGSSLYNEQFF

v_call: TRBV30
d_call: -
cdr3_aa: CAATGGAVNTEAFF

v_call: TRBV28
d_call: TRBD1
cdr3_aa: CASYSGQLYNEQFF

v_call: TRBV19
d_call: TRBD1
cdr3_aa: CASSIQGARAAEAFF

v_call: TRBV7-9
d_call: -
cdr3_aa: CASSGAAGGGGFTYEQYF

v_call: TRBV12-3/TRBV12-4
d_call: -
cdr3_aa: CASSPFLGTDTQYF

v_call: TRBV6-1
d_call: -
cdr3_aa: CASSHGGIETQYF

v_call: TRBV5-1
d_call: TRBD1
cdr3_aa: CASSPWTGGIQPQHF

v_call: TRBV9
d_call: -
cdr3_aa: CASSSTFTGLNTEAFF

v_call: TRBV20-1
d_call: TRBD1
cdr3_aa: CSAPDRGALTEAFF

v_call: TRBV20-1
d_call: -
cdr3_aa: CSARDAGTGNQPQHF

v_call: TRBV20-1
d_call: -
cdr3_aa: CSASGGADSPLHF

v_call: TRBV28
d_call: -
cdr3_aa: CASSFPGTEAFF

v_call: TRBV6-5
d_call: -
cdr3_aa: CASSYEGAQYF

v_call: TRBV20-1
d_call: TRBD2
cdr3_aa: CSATSGSAQETQYF

v_call: TRBV19
d_call: TRBD1
cdr3_aa: CASGQGQRRDTQYF

v_call: TRBV6-2/TRBV6-3
d_call: -
cdr3_aa: CASNYFSGANVLTF

v_call: TRBV28
d_call: -
cdr3_aa: CASSHLSGGHLNNEQFF

v_call: TRBV18
d_call: TRBD1
cdr3_aa: CASSPSTRQGTEAFF

v_call: TRBV3-1
d_call: -
cdr3_aa: CASSQVSGFSYEQYF

v_call: TRBV9
d_call: -
cdr3_aa: CASSGGERLLGEQFF

v_call: TRBV11-1
d_call: -
cdr3_aa: CASSREERGYTEAFF

v_call: TRBV7-2
d_call: -
cdr3_aa: CASSLAPIETQYF

v_call: TRBV11-2
d_call: -
cdr3_aa: CASRRLGVVTEAFF

v_call: TRBV30
d_call: TRBD1
cdr3_aa: CAWREWGTGSSYEQYF

v_call: TRBV24-1
d_call: -
cdr3_aa: CATTSADTDTQYF

v_call: TRBV10-3
d_call: -
cdr3_aa: CAISERGGSLLQYQPQHF

v_call: TRBV12-3/TRBV12-4
d_call: TRBD1
cdr3_aa: CASSLGQGARNTIYF

v_call: TRBV4-1
d_call: -
cdr3_aa: CASSQLSGGGREQYF

v_call: TRBV3-1
d_call: -
cdr3_aa: CASSQDRYYSYEQYF

v_call: TRBV12-5
d_call: -
cdr3_aa: CASGLVVGVQETQYF

v_call: TRBV19
d_call: -
cdr3_aa: CASSSGEAGNQPQHF

v_call: TRBV7-2
d_call: -
cdr3_aa: CASSLQFLTYTEAFF

v_call: TRBV6-1
d_call: TRBD1
cdr3_aa: CASRSPGQGAYEQYF

v_call: TRBV3-1
d_call: TRBD2
cdr3_aa: CASSHRTSGWSYEQYF

v_call: TRBV5-6
d_call: TRBD2
cdr3_aa: CASSSELAGENF

v_call: TRBV10-3
d_call: -
cdr3_aa: CAISDSVGSNEQFF

v_call: TRBV6-2/TRBV6-3
d_call: -
cdr3_aa: CASSLGSKGAQHF